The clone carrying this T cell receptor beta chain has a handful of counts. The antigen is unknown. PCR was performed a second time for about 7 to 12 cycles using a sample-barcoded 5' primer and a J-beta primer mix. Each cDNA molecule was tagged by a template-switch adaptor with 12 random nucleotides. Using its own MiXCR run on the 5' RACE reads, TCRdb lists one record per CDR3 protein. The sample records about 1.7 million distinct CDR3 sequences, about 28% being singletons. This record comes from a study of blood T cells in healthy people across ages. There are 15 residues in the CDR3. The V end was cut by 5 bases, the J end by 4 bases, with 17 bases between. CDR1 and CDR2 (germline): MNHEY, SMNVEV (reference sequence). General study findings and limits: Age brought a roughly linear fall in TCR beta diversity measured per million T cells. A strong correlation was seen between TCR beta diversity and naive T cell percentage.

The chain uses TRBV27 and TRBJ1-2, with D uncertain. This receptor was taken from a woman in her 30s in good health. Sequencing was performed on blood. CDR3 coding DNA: TGTGCCAGCAGTCCAATAACGGTGGATACCTATGGCTACACCTTC. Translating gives CASSPITVDTYGYTF.